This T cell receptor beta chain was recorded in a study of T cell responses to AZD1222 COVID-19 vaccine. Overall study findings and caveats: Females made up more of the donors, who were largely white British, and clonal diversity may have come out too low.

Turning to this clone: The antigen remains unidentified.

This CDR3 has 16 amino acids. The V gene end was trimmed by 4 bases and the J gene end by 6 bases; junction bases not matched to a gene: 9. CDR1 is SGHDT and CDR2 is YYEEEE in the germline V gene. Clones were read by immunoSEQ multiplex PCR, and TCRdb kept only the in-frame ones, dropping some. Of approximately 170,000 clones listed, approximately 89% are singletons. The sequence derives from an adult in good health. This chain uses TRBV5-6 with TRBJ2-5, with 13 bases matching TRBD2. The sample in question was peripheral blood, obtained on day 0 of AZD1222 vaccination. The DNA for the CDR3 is TGTGCCAGCAGCGCATGGGGACTAGCGGGATTTAAGACCCAGTACTTC. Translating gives CASSAWGLAGFKTQYF.